The present T cell receptor beta chain was sequenced within a study of cytomegalovirus exposure and HLA in healthy donors. 13 Jbeta primers and 60 Vbeta primers were used for the PCR. Generated by immunoSEQ multiplex PCR, the TCRdb table keeps only in-frame clones and is missing some. Among more than 95,000 clones, less than 85% were seen once, and the ten largest hold approximately 8.4%. This clone was observed a single time. Trimming pared 2 bases from V and 1 base from J, leaving 12 bases between. CDR1 KGHSH and CDR2 LQKENI come from the germline V gene. The CDR3 covers 16 residues. Sequenced material: PBMCs. The sequence came from a man younger than 45 in good health and CMV-seropositive. The chain combines TRBV18 with TRBJ1-5; TRBD1 is a possible D gene (5 bases). DNA of the CDR3: TGTGCCAGCTCACCATTTACCAGGGCGAGCAATCAGCCCCAGCATTTT. Amino acids: CASSPFTRASNQPQHF.